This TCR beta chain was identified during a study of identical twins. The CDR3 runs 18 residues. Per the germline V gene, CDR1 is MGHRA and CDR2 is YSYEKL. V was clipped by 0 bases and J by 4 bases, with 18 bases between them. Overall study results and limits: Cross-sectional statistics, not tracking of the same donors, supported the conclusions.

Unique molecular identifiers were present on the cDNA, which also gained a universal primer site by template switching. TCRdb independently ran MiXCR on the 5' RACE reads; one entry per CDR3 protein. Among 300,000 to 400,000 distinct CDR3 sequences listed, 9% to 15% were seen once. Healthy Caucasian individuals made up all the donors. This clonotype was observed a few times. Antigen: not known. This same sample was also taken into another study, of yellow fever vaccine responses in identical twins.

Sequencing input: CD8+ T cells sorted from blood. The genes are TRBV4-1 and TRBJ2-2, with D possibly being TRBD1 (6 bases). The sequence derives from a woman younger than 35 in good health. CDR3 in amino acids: CASSQDWKGQPPTGELFF. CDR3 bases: TGCGCCAGCAGCCAAGATTGGAAAGGACAGCCGCCCACCGGGGAGCTGTTTTTT.